This TCR beta chain was sequenced for a study of blood T cell repertoires in COVID-19 (dated by TCRdb to 2018 to 2020). The study in broad terms: Samples from collaborators originated in the United States, Italy and Spain and spanned both the acute and convalescent phases of COVID-19. The sample metadata nearly always contained a de-identified subject ID, COVID-19 status, age in years and sex. Subjects who had been exposed to COVID-19, were actively infected with it, or had recovered from it provided the deeply sampled blood TCRbeta repertoires that made up the dataset. Samples came from the ongoing ImmuneRACE study (first 160 participants) plus 1,254 subjects from 6 global collaborators. The material from the prospective study consisted of cDNA or gDNA derived from T cells, B-cell-depleted T cells, or PBMCs. Where available, HLA class I and class II types were obtained from metadata supplied by the sample provider rather than from assay-based typing. The repertoires were released in a freely available public database intended as a resource for research on the immune response to SARS-CoV-2.

On the study overall, not on this receptor specifically: How much clinical and demographic metadata was included differed by source and by participant, and the metadata was provided uncurated.

V gives up 4 bases and J gives up 5 bases, and the segment between their germline ends measures 22 bases. Its CDR3 holds 18 amino acids, cysteine through phenylalanine. The kept DNA is CDR3 alone, 54 bases in frame from the first base. CDR1 and CDR2 are read off the germline V gene as SGHRS and YFSETQ. The collaborating institutions used their own protocols to collect whole blood in K2EDTA tubes. For TCRbeta analysis, collaborators shipped samples as frozen whole blood, isolated PBMCs, or DNA extracted from either of those sample types. The immunoSEQ Assay, a bias-controlled multiplex PCR, was used to amplify TCRbeta CDR3 regions from genomic DNA. Turning to the authors' computational methods: The number of nucleated cells in each sample was estimated from the amplification of reference gene primers within the assay. To quantify the absolute abundance of each unique TCRbeta CDR3 rearrangement, sequence reads were collapsed and filtered. For each sample, productive Simpson clonality was calculated as the square root of Simpson's diversity index across productive rearrangements. Here the immuneACCESS table is served through TCRdb, limited to in-frame sequences with V and J called. Missing clones are a known gap in these copies; in checked studies unresolved V genes cover under half, and the rest lacks a known reason. Clone size and the V and J calls come from that table; the DNA yielded D and trimming. In all, the sample holds about 44,000 clones, and roughly 87% of those were seen once. The ten most abundant clones make up over 20% of the sample.

Regarding this clone: No cognate antigen has been identified for it. Per-base qualities were not stored, and no clone one base away is much larger.

The receptor was derived from a woman at least 80 years old in a cohort sampled during active or convalescent COVID-19. The chain is made from TRBV5-1 and TRBJ1-6, and possibly TRBD1, on 6 matching bases. Sample: peripheral blood. The encoded CDR3 is CASSPVGHRESHNSPLHF. The DNA sequence reads TGCGCCAGCAGCCCGGTTGGGCACAGGGAGTCGCATAATTCACCCCTCCACTTT.